What follows is one T cell receptor (beta chain) and its context. PCR used 60 Vbeta primers and 13 Jbeta primers. Produced via immunoSEQ multiplex PCR; TCRdb's table is partial and in-frame only. The profile covers around 110,000 clones, with around 80% appearing a single time and around 2.5% taken by the ten largest. The source of the sample is a study of cytomegalovirus exposure and HLA in healthy donors. With V trimmed by 4 bases and J by 4 bases, 10 bases remained unmatched. CDR3 size: 16 residues. Material for sequencing was PBMCs. The sequence derives from a man aged 40-50 years in good health and CMV-seronegative. The genes are TRBV23-1 and TRBJ1-2, with 9 bases aligning to TRBD1. TRBV23-1 is placed among ORFs of uncertain function. CDR3 sequence (DNA): TGCGCCAGCAGTCCGCACCGGGACAGGGTGGGCTATGGCTACACCTTC. The encoded protein is CASSPHRDRVGYGYTF.